This TCR beta chain comes out of a study of T cell repertoires in cytomegalovirus infection. Whole-study context: Public TCR beta signatures indicated both CMV infection and matching HLA type. General study results and limits: In two of eight donors, the top clonotype was HLA-C-restricted CMV-specific. The cumulative frequency of public TCR beta families distinguished individuals who carried CMV together with the relevant HLA.

TCRdb re-derived calls from the reads in MiXCR, one entry per CDR3 protein. The table has 85,000 to 120,000 distinct CDR3 sequences, approximately 15% seen once; the top ten hold less than 10%. Trimming removed 4 bases from V and 3 bases from J, with 15 bases in between. The CDR3 runs to 16 residues. CDR1 is SGHVS, CDR2 FNYEAQ, per germline. This clonotype came up many times. The target antigen is unknown. V gene TRBV7-6 combines with J gene TRBJ1-4, with D possibly being TRBD1 (5 bases). Sequenced material: PBMCs. The sequence was collected from a human donor in good health (CMV status not recorded). Some clones in this sample may be carry-over from other donors' samples. In DNA form, the CDR3 reads TGTGCCAGCAGCTCCCAACAGGCAGCGCCTAATGAAAAACTGTTTTTT. Its protein is CASSSQQAAPNEKLFF.